This T cell receptor beta chain was recorded in a study of OX40 agonist ivuxolimab in advanced cancers. Study-level background: Those enrolled were approximately 78% male, with a mean age of approximately 60 years and ages from roughly 23 to 79.

Patients with autoimmune history or systemic immunosuppression were excluded. The repertoire was sequenced with immunoSEQ multiplex PCR; TCRdb's copy has only in-frame clones and lacks some. The table lists tens of thousands of clones, roughly 85% of them singletons. CDR1 and CDR2 from the germline V gene are SGHDT and YYEEEE. Trimming removed 4 bases from V and 0 bases from J, with 14 bases in between. This CDR3 is 17 amino acids long. Whole-study findings and limits: At doses 0.1 to 3.0 mg/kg, CD4+ and CD8+ clones expanded.

A word on this clone: Its antigen is as yet unknown.

V is TRBV5-6 and J is TRBJ2-6; weak D call: TRBD1 (5 bases). This sequence was found in an adult with an advanced solid tumor such as melanoma, head and neck, liver or kidney cancer. This material consisted of CD4+ or CD8+ T cells sorted from blood, taken in a trial of the OX40 agonist ivuxolimab. Here the CDR3 reads CASSRQSLGSGANVLTF. CDR3 nucleotides: TGTGCCAGCAGCCGACAGAGTCTGGGCTCTGGGGCCAACGTCCTGACTTTC.